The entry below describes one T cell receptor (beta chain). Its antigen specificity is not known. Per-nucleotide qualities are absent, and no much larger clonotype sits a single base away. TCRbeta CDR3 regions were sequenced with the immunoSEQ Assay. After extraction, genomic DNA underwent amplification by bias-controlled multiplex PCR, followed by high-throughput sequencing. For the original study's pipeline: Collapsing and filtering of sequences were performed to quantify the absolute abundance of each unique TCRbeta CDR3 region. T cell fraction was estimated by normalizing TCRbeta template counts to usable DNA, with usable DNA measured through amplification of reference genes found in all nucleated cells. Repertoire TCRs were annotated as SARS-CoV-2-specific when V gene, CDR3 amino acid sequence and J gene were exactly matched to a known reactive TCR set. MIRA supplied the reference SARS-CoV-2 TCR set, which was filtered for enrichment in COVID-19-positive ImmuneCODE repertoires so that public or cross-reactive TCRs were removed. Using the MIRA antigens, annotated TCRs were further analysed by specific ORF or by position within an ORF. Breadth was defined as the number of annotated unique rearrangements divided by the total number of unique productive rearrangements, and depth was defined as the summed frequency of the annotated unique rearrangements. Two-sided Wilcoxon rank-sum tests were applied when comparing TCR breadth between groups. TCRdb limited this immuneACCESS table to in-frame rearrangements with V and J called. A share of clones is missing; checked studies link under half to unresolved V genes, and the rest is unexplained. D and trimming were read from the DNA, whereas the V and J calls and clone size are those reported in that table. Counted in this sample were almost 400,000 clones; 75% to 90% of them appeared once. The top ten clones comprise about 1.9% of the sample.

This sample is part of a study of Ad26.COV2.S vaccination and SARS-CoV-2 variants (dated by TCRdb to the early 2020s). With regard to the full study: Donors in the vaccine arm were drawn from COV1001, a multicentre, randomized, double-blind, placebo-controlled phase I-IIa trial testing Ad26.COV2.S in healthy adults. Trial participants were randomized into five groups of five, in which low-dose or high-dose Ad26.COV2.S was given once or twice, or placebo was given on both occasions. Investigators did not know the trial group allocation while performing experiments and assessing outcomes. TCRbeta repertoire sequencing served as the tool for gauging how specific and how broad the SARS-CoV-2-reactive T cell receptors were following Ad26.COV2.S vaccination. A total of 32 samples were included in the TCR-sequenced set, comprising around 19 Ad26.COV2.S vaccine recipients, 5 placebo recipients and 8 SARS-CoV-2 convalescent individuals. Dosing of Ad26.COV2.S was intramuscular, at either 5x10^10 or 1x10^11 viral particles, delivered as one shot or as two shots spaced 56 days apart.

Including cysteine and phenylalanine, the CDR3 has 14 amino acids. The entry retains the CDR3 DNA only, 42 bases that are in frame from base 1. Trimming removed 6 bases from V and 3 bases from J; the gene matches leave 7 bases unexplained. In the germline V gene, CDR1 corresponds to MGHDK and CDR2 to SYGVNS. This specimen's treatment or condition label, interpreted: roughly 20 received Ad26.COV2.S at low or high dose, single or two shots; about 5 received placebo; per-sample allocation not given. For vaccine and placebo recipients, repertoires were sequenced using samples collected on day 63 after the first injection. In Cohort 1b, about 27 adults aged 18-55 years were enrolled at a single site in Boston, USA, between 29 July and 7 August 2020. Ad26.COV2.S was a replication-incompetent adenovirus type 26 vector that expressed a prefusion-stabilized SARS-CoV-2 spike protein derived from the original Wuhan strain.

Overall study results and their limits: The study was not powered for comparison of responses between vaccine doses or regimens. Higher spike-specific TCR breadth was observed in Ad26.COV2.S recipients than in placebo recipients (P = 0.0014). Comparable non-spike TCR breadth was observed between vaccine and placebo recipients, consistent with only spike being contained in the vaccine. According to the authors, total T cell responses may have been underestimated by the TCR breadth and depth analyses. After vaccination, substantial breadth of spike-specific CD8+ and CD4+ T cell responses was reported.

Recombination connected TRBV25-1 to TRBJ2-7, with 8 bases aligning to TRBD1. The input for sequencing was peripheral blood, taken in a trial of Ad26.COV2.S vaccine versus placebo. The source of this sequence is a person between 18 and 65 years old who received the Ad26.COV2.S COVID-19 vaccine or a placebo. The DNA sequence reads TGTGCCAGCAGGGGGGACAGGATATTCTACGAGCAGTACTTC. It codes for CASRGDRIFYEQYF.